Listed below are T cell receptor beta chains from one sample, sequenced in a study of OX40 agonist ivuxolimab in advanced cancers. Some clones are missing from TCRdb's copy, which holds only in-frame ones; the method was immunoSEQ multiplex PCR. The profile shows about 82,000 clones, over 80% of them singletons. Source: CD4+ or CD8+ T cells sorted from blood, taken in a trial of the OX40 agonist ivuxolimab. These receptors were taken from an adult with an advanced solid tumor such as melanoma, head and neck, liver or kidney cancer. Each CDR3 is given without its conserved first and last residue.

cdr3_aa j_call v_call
ASSEPGTAGGYT TRBJ1-2 TRBV25-1
SVEGSQYEQY TRBJ2-7 TRBV29-1
ASSQRTGPYGYT TRBJ1-2 TRBV7-2
ASKPGGRTDTQY TRBJ2-3 TRBV6-5
ASRQDSLKSYEQY TRBJ2-7 TRBV2
AISPGQGQGQPQH TRBJ1-5 TRBV10-3
ASSANFRGQGTGELF TRBJ2-2 TRBV27
ANRRDSGNTIY TRBJ1-3 TRBV2
ASSTSGAETQY TRBJ2-5 TRBV7-3
ASSEGADRGREAF TRBJ1-1 TRBV7-2
ATLPSGTDTQY TRBJ2-3 TRBV10-3
ASSPGGAKYNEQF TRBJ2-1 TRBV18
ASSQDALSNYGYT TRBJ1-2 TRBV4-3
ASSYTGQGLNYGYT TRBJ1-2 TRBV6-5
ASSSRVAGGYGELF TRBJ2-2 TRBV11-2
ASTPLSLAGGSYNEQF TRBJ2-1 TRBV5-1
ASSSGGTAHYGYT TRBJ1-2 TRBV28
ASSVEGVVTGELF TRBJ2-2 TRBV5-4
ASTPIGLAGAGELF TRBJ2-2 TRBV19
ASSPTGINYGYT TRBJ1-2 TRBV27
ASSLGDGRGNIQY TRBJ2-4 TRBV5-1
ASSLGRETQY TRBJ2-5 TRBV7-2
ASSRGGGLIEKLF TRBJ1-4 TRBV4-1
ASSEGGRRLNSPLH TRBJ1-6 TRBV6-1
ASRTDSLNTEAF TRBJ1-1 TRBV6-5
ASSFQDHEKLF TRBJ1-4 TRBV7-2
ASSAPSYGYT TRBJ1-2 TRBV5-4